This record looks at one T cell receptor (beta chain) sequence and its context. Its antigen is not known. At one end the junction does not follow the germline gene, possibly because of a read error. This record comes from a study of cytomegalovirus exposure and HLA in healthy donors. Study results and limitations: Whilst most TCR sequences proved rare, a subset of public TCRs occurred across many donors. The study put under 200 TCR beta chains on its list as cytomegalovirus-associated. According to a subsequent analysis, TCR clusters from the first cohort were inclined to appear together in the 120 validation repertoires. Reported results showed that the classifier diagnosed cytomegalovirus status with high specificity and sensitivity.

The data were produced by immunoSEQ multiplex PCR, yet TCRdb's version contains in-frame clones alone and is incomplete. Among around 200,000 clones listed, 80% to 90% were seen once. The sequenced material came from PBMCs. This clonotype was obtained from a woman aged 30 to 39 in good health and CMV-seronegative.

The CDR3 nucleotides are TGTGCCAGCAGCTTAGTAAGCACTACCCTTTTC. Protein: CASSLVSTTLF. The rearrangement uses TRBV7-9 and TRBJ1-2; no clear D. The CDR3 is 11 amino acids. Germline CDR1 and CDR2: SEHNR and FQNEAQ (reference sequence).